The 16 T cell receptor beta chains below come from one sample, sequenced in a study of T-cell memory formation after mild COVID-19. TCRdb reprocessed the 5' RACE reads via MiXCR and lists one record per CDR3 protein. The sample holds 350,000 to 450,000 distinct CDR3 sequences, 20% seen once. Sequenced sample: PBMCs or a T cell subset sorted from them (not recorded which). The receptors here all came from an adult woman who had mild COVID-19 (a few samples of this study predate the infection). Cell type and time point are not known.

This chain joins TRBV7-8 and TRBJ1-1; perhaps TRBD1 as D (5 bases). The CDR3 runs to 15 residues. Trimming removed 1 base from V and 4 bases from J, with 13 bases in between. CDR1 and CDR2 from the germline V gene are SGHVS and FQNEAQ. The CDR3 spells CASSLGRGGITEAFF. The CDR3 nucleotides are TGTGCCAGCAGCTTAGGCCGGGGGGGAATCACTGAAGCTTTCTTT.

V is TRBV7-2 and J is TRBJ1-1; D is unclear. The CDR3 is made up of 14 amino acids. Trimming took 2 bases from V and 3 from J, leaving 10 bases between them. From germline, CDR1 is SGHTA and CDR2 FQGNSA. This chain's CDR3 is CASSLSGMDTEAFF. CDR3 bases: TGTGCCAGCAGCTTAAGCGGCATGGACACTGAAGCTTTCTTT.

Concerning this clonotype itself: Likely a read error: the CDR3 ends without its conserved phenylalanine or tryptophan. The chain is built from TRBV7-7 and TRBJ2-1; 7 bases line up with TRBD1. The CDR3 runs 14 residues. From germline, CDR1 is SSHAT and CDR2 FNYEAQ (reference sequence). In DNA, the CDR3 is TGTGCTAGCAGCTCAACACGAGGGGGCGATGAGCAGTTCATC. It yields the protein CASSSTRGGDEQFI.

The rearrangement uses TRBV30 and TRBJ2-2, with 8 nucleotides matching TRBD2. The CDR3 consists of 15 residues. The V and J ends lost 8 bases and 4 bases, in that order; junction bases with no gene match: 12. The germline V gene has CDR1 GTSNPN and CDR2 SVGIG (reference sequence). The CDR3: CALRSGGGFTGELFF. As DNA, the CDR3 is TGTGCCCTAAGGTCGGGGGGGGGCTTCACCGGGGAGCTGTTTTTT. Complete variable domain (other parts from reference TRBV30 and TRBJ2-2): SQTIHQWPATLVQPVGSPLSLECTVEGTSNPNLYWYRQAAGRGLQLLFYSVGIGQISSEVPQNLSASRPQDRQFILSSKKLLLSDSGFYLCALRSGGGFTGELFFGEGSRLTVL.

The chain links TRBV7-6 to TRBJ2-7; D perhaps matches TRBD2 (7 bases). Germline CDR1 is SGHVS and CDR2 is FNYEAQ. Trimming removed 5 bases from V and 5 bases from J, with 13 bases in between. The CDR3 extends over 13 amino acids. CDR3 sequence: CASSDGGPNEQYF. The CDR3 DNA sequence: TGTGCCAGCAGCGACGGGGGGCCTAACGAGCAGTACTTC.

At least ten counts were recorded for this clonotype. CDR3 in amino acids: CASRRGHLLAHEQYF. The CDR3, as DNA: TGTGCCAGCAGGCGAGGACACCTCCTCGCGCACGAGCAGTACTTC. The chain combines TRBV6-5 with TRBJ2-7; possible D gene TRBD1, 5 bases. The CDR3 consists of 15 residues. Germline assignment: CDR1 MNHEY and CDR2 SVGAGI. V lost 6 bases, J lost 5 bases, and 20 bases lay in between.

This sequence joins TRBV18 and TRBJ2-1; TRBD2 is a possible D gene (5 bases). V lost 4 bases, J lost 3 bases, and 19 bases lay in between. CDR3 size: 17 residues. CDR1 and CDR2 (germline): KGHSH, LQKENI. The CDR3 is CASSLKYLARDYNEQFF. In DNA, the CDR3 is TGTGCCAGCTCACTTAAGTATTTAGCGAGAGACTACAATGAGCAGTTCTTC. The entire variable domain, with the rest obtained from reference TRBV18 and TRBJ2-1, is as follows: NAGVMQNPRHLVRRRGQEARLRCSPMKGHSHVYWYRQLPEEGLKFMVYLQKENIIDESGMPKERFSAEFPKEGPSILRIQQVVRGDSAAYFCASSLKYLARDYNEQFFGPGTRLTVL.

This clonotype was seen a handful of times. V and J are TRBV6-1 and TRBJ1-2, with a weak D call TRBD1 (6 bases). This CDR3 contains 14 residues. Trimming cost V 3 bases and J 7 bases, with 15 bases left between them. CDR1 and CDR2 (germline): MNHNS, SASEGT. CDR3 in amino acids: CASSETDEGGGYTF. CDR3 DNA: TGTGCCAGCAGTGAGACGGACGAAGGGGGTGGCTACACCTTC.

V is TRBV20-1 and J is TRBJ2-1, with 8 bases aligning to TRBD2. The CDR3 totals 15 residues. Germline V gene data show CDR1 as DFQATT and CDR2 as SNEGSKA (reference sequence). The V gene end was trimmed by 5 bases and the J gene end by 7 bases; junction bases not matched to a gene: 13. The CDR3 spells CSAPPSGGRPNEQFF. The CDR3 region has the DNA TGCAGTGCTCCCCCGAGTGGCGGGAGGCCTAATGAGCAGTTCTTC.

V gene TRBV2 combines with J gene TRBJ2-7, with a tentative D call TRBD1 (5 bases). The CDR3 extends over 14 amino acids. Trimming took off 4 bases at V and 0 bases at J, with 10 bases between the two ends. Germline V lookup: CDR1 SNHLY, CDR2 FYNNEI. The chain's CDR3 is CASSGQGFSYEQYF. Written as DNA, the CDR3 is TGTGCCAGCAGTGGGCAGGGCTTCTCCTACGAGCAGTACTTC. The entire variable domain, with the rest obtained from reference TRBV2 and TRBJ2-7, is as follows: EPEVTQTPSHQVTQMGQEVILRCVPISNHLYFYWYRQILGQKVEFLVSFYNNEISEKSEIFDDQFSVERPDGSNFTLKIRSTKLEDSAMYFCASSGQGFSYEQYFGPGTRLTVT.

This clonotype was counted many times. The chain employs TRBV7-2 and TRBJ2-5; the D is unclear. There are 11 residues in the CDR3. Trimming took 8 bases from V and 1 from J, leaving 5 bases between them. Germline values: CDR1 SGHTA, CDR2 FQGNSA. The CDR3 loop is CASRRQETQYF. CDR3 DNA: TGTGCCAGCCGGCGCCAAGAGACCCAGTACTTC.

CDR3 protein: CAWSGLRQGVPDGYTF. In DNA form, the CDR3 reads TGTGCCTGGAGTGGGCTGAGACAGGGGGTCCCCGATGGCTACACCTTC. The V gene is TRBV30, the J gene TRBJ1-2; TRBD1 matches 9 bases. From germline, CDR1 is GTSNPN and CDR2 SVGIG (reference sequence). The CDR3 is 16 amino acids. V shed 1 base and J 6 bases; nucleotides not matched to a gene: 12.

A few counts support this clonotype. V gene TRBV29-1 combines with J gene TRBJ2-7; possibly TRBD1 for D (6 bases). Trimming removed 4 bases at V and 2 bases at J, with 12 bases between. The CDR3 is 13 amino acids. Germline CDR1 reads SQVTM; CDR2 reads ANQGSEA. The CDR3 sequence is CSVVEDSAYEQYF. The CDR3 bases are TGCAGCGTTGTAGAGGACAGTGCCTACGAGCAGTACTTC.

The chain recombines TRBV27 with TRBJ1-2; D ambiguous. The germline gives CDR1 MNHEY, CDR2 SMNVEV (reference sequence). This CDR3 region has 13 residues. The V and J ends lost 7 bases and 4 bases respectively, with 13 bases between them. The CDR3 coding sequence is TGTGCCAGCACCTCCGGCCCGCTCTATGGCTACACCTTC. This encodes CASTSGPLYGYTF.

This clonotype was observed a few times. This rearrangement joins TRBV7-9 to TRBJ2-5; D call uncertain. Trimming pared 4 bases from V and 7 bases from J, leaving 22 bases between. CDR1 is SEHNR and CDR2 is FQNEAQ in the germline V gene (reference sequence). CDR3 size: 16 residues. The CDR3 here is CASSSGHLGPRGTQYF. CDR3 DNA sequence: TGTGCCAGCAGCTCGGGTCATCTAGGGCCGCGCGGGACCCAGTACTTC. Full variable domain (remainder filled in from reference TRBV7-9 and TRBJ2-5): DTGVSQNPRHKITKRGQNVTFRCDPISEHNRLYWYRQTLGQGPEFLTYFQNEAQLEKSRLLSDRFSAERPKGSFSTLEIQRTEQGDSAMYLCASSSGHLGPRGTQYFGPGTRLLVL.

This clonotype was counted between two and nine times. This chain joins TRBV9 and TRBJ1-2, with TRBD1 as a possible D gene (5 bases). The germline CDR1 and CDR2 sequences are SGDLS and YYNGEE. This CDR3 is built from 14 residues. The V end lost 1 base, the J end lost 2 bases, and 9 bases lay between the germline ends. CDR3 sequence reads: CASSVTDSNYGYTF. CDR3 sequence (DNA): TGTGCCAGCAGCGTAACCGACAGCAACTATGGCTACACCTTC.